The 14 T cell receptor beta chains below all came from one sample that was sequenced in a study of graft-versus-host responses after intestinal transplantation. Tissue processing of the graft released intraepithelial and lamina propria lymphocytes from it. The assay was immunoSEQ multiplex PCR, and TCRdb's table has in-frame clones only and misses some. The sample lists 17,000 or so clones; less than 85% were seen once. Source: ileum tissue, taken 17 days after transplant. All receptors come from a human patient who received an intestinal transplant, so some T cells may come from the graft donor.

J is TRBJ2-5 and V is TRBV28, with D hard to call. The CDR3 is 15 residues long. The germline gives CDR1 MDHEN, CDR2 SYDVKM. Trimming removed 3 bases from V and 0 bases from J, with 11 bases in between. The CDR3 loop is CASSLFTEHQETQYF. The CDR3, as DNA: TGTGCCAGCAGTTTGTTTACAGAGCACCAAGAGACCCAGTACTTC.

The chain has TRBV9 and TRBJ2-1; D unresolved. Per the germline V gene, CDR1 is SGDLS and CDR2 is YYNGEE. With 4 bases removed from V and 5 bases from J, the gap between germline ends came to 19 bases. The CDR3 loop spans 16 amino acids. This chain's CDR3 is CASSHPFLVSNNEQFF. For the CDR3, the DNA is TGTGCCAGCAGCCACCCTTTCCTAGTCTCTAACAATGAGCAGTTCTTC.

The chain uses TRBV6-1 and TRBJ2-1; possibly TRBD2 for D (5 bases). The CDR3 contains 15 residues. Per germline, CDR1 MNHNS and CDR2 SASEGT. The V end was cut by 2 bases, the J end by 3 bases, with 11 bases between. CDR3 DNA sequence: TGTGCCAGCAGTGAACCTAGCATTATCTACAATGAGCAGTTCTTC. This codes for CASSEPSIIYNEQFF.

This chain links TRBV11-2 with TRBJ2-3, with D possibly being TRBD1 (6 bases). This CDR3 is built from 13 residues. CDR1 SGHAT and CDR2 FQNNGV come from the germline V gene. With 0 bases removed from V and 5 bases from J, the gap between germline ends came to 6 bases. The CDR3 nucleotides read TGTGCCAGCAGCTTAGACAGGGGAGATACGCAGTATTTT. This sequence encodes CASSLDRGDTQYF.

The chain carries TRBV19 and TRBJ2-7; D is tentatively TRBD1 or TRBD2 (5 bases each). In germline, CDR1 is LNHDA, CDR2 SQIVND (reference sequence). V lost 1 base and J 6 bases, leaving 13 bases between the germline ends. There are 14 residues in the CDR3. The CDR3 region has the DNA TGTGCCAGTAGTATAGGCCGGGACCCCGTCGAGCAGTACTTC. Its translation is CASSIGRDPVEQYF.

This chain links TRBV9 with TRBJ2-6; D unresolved. The length of the CDR3 is 18 residues. The germline V gene encodes CDR1 SGDLS and CDR2 YYNGEE. Trimming removed 0 bases from V and 0 bases from J, with 13 bases in between. CDR3 coding DNA: TGTGCCAGCAGCGTAGGGGCCTTTTATAGCTCTGGGGCCAACGTCCTGACTTTC. It encodes CASSVGAFYSSGANVLTF.

The chain is built from TRBV7-2 and TRBJ2-3; no firm D call. The germline gives CDR1 SGHTA, CDR2 FQGNSA. CDR3 size: 15 residues. V was trimmed by 4 bases and J by 3 bases, leaving 14 bases between them. The CDR3: CASSSDRRLTDTQYF. CDR3 coding DNA: TGTGCCAGCAGCTCCGACCGTCGACTGACAGATACGCAGTATTTT.

V is TRBV12-5 and J is TRBJ2-2, with 9 nucleotides matching TRBD2. The germline CDR1 and CDR2 sequences are LGHNT and FRNRAP. This CDR3 spans 23 amino acids. With V trimmed by 1 base and J by 0 bases, 21 bases remained unmatched. The CDR3, as DNA: TGTGCTAGTGGTTTGGGCCCAGCCTATGGAGCTAGCGGGGATCGGCCGAACACCGGGGAGCTGTTTTTT. Encoded protein: CASGLGPAYGASGDRPNTGELFF.

This chain links TRBV6-1 with TRBJ2-3, with D maybe TRBD2 (6 bases). Germline assignment: CDR1 MNHNS and CDR2 SASEGT. The CDR3 covers 17 residues. Deletions cut 2 bases from V and 2 bases from J, with 17 bases between. The DNA of the CDR3 is TGTGCCAGCAGTGAATTTAGAGAGGGACTTTTCACAGATACGCAGTATTTT. It yields the protein CASSEFREGLFTDTQYF.

V usage is TRBV6-1 and J usage is TRBJ1-5; no definite D call. V lost 11 bases to trimming and J lost 5 bases, with 16 bases between them. CDR1 is MNHNS, CDR2 SASEGT, per germline. The CDR3 extends over 13 amino acids. This CDR3 reads CAERARRDQPQHF. DNA of the CDR3: TGTGCCGAGAGGGCTAGGAGGGATCAGCCCCAGCATTTT.

The chain employs TRBV7-2 and TRBJ2-1; no clear D. CDR1 and CDR2 (germline): SGHTA, FQGNSA. The CDR3 is 15 amino acids. Trimming shortened V by 2 bases and J by 0 bases, and 8 bases separated the two germline ends. CDR3 region: CASSLRRYSYNEQFF. CDR3 DNA sequence: TGTGCCAGCAGCTTACGGCGGTACTCCTACAATGAGCAGTTCTTC.

The chain combines TRBV7-9 with TRBJ1-5, with TRBD1 matching 7 bases. The CDR3 runs to 14 residues. V dropped 5 bases and J dropped 9; count of bases not matched to a gene: 10. Per germline, CDR1 SEHNR and CDR2 FQNEAQ (reference sequence). Written as DNA, the CDR3 is TGTGCCAGCAGCCCCGGGTGGACAGGTTCGCCCCAGCATTTT. Its protein is CASSPGWTGSPQHF.

The chain carries TRBV27 and TRBJ1-5; D is perhaps TRBD1 (6 bases). The germline V gene encodes CDR1 MNHEY and CDR2 SMNVEV (reference sequence). The CDR3 spans 16 residues. Deletions cut 9 bases from V and 5 bases from J, with 23 bases between. As DNA, the CDR3 is TGTGCCAGTCCCACAGAGGAGGGGAGGGGGGATCAGCCCCAGCATTTT. Its protein is CASPTEEGRGDQPQHF.

The V and J genes are TRBV4-3 and TRBJ2-7; TRBD2 matches 12 bases. Per germline, CDR1 LGHNA and CDR2 YSLEER. The CDR3 loop spans 15 amino acids. J gave up 5 bases and V 1 base, and 3 bases lay outside the gene matches. The DNA for the CDR3 is TGCGCCAGCAGCCAAGGACTAGCGGGAGTCGACGAGCAGTACTTC. Amino acids: CASSQGLAGVDEQYF.